One sample yielded the 12 T cell receptor beta chains listed below, sequenced in a study of T cell repertoires in cytomegalovirus infection. Their recognized antigens are unknown. TCRdb re-called the reads with MiXCR, one entry per CDR3 protein. Of about 830,000 distinct CDR3 sequences in the sample, 32% were seen once. This sample comprised cultured CD8+ T cells from PBMCs, obtained from culture after CMV antigen stimulation. The source is a human donor in good health (CMV status not recorded). Some clones in this sample may be carry-over from other donors' samples.

The rearrangement joins TRBV20-1 to TRBJ2-1, with 7 bases fitting TRBD2. After removal of 3 bases from V and 3 bases from J, the junction contained 5 bases not matched to a gene. The germline V gene has CDR1 DFQATT and CDR2 SNEGSKA (reference sequence). The length of the CDR3 is 14 residues. CDR3 bases: TGCAGTGCTAGGCGGGGAGGGATCTACAATGAGCAGTTCTTC. Translating it yields CSARRGGIYNEQFF.

The gene calls are TRBV7-6 and TRBJ1-4; no clear D. The germline V gene has CDR1 SGHVS and CDR2 FNYEAQ. The germline V and J ends were trimmed by 3 bases and 2 bases, with 7 bases remaining between them. CDR3 length: 14 residues. The CDR3 loop reads CASSFPGTNEKLFF. The CDR3 DNA sequence: TGTGCCAGCAGCTTCCCTGGGACTAATGAAAAACTGTTTTTT.

This clonotype was observed at least ten times. The rearrangement uses TRBV27 and TRBJ1-6, with D unclear. CDR1 is MNHEY, CDR2 SMNVEV, per germline (reference sequence). Trimming left V 2 bases short and J 5 bases short, with 7 bases between. This CDR3 contains 14 residues. In DNA, the CDR3 is TGTGCCAGCAGTTTACAATTAGATAATTCACCCCTCCACTTT. This translates into CASSLQLDNSPLHF.

This clonotype has a handful of counts. The chain uses TRBV27 and TRBJ2-1; D remains ambiguous. CDR1 MNHEY and CDR2 SMNVEV come from the germline V gene (reference sequence). This CDR3 is 15 amino acids long. V lost 5 bases, J lost 6 bases, and 17 bases lay in between. CDR3 protein: CASSRSAGFFNEQFF. DNA for the CDR3: TGTGCCAGCAGTCGCAGTGCCGGGTTCTTCAATGAGCAGTTCTTC.

V usage is TRBV7-2 and J usage is TRBJ1-3; TRBD1 aligns across 10 bases. The length of the CDR3 is 20 residues. The trim removed 1 base at V and 2 bases at J, leaving 14 bases unmatched. Germline loops: CDR1 SGHTA, CDR2 FQGNSA. The CDR3 protein is CASSLVWGTGAGYAGNTIYF. CDR3 bases: TGTGCCAGCAGCTTAGTGTGGGGGACAGGGGCAGGGTACGCTGGAAACACCATATATTTT.

The chain carries TRBV4-1 and TRBJ2-4, with D perhaps being TRBD1 or TRBD2 (5 bases each). V lost 1 base to trimming and J lost 6 bases, with 10 bases between them. The CDR3 consists of 14 residues. Germline V gene sequence: CDR1 MGHRA, CDR2 YSYEKL. The CDR3 loop reads CASSQGRGSNIQYF. Here the CDR3 DNA reads TGCGCCAGCAGCCAAGGCCGGGGCTCAAACATTCAGTACTTC.

This clonotype was counted a few times. The chain links TRBV6-5 to TRBJ2-3; D may match TRBD1 or TRBD2 (5 bases each). Trimming removed 8 bases at V and 2 bases at J, with 14 bases between. The CDR3 is 14 amino acids. The germline gives CDR1 MNHEY, CDR2 SVGAGI. This CDR3 is CASGWGTVTDTQYF. The DNA of the CDR3 is TGTGCCAGCGGATGGGGGACGGTCACAGATACGCAGTATTTT.

The chain uses TRBV5-4 and TRBJ2-3; 9 nucleotides agree with TRBD1. The V gene's germline CDR1 is SGHNT and CDR2 YYREEE (reference sequence). The CDR3 length is 17 residues. Trimming took 2 bases from V and 3 from J; bases not matched to a gene: 10. The CDR3, as DNA: TGTGCCAGCAGCTTACCGCCGGGACAGGGTTGGACAGATACGCAGTATTTT. It codes for CASSLPPGQGWTDTQYF.

The chain joins TRBV19 to TRBJ2-1; TRBD2 aligns across 14 bases. CDR3 length: 17 amino acids. Per germline, CDR1 LNHDA and CDR2 SQIVND (reference sequence). Trimming took 5 bases from V and 2 from J; bases not matched to a gene: 5. The CDR3 region has the DNA TGTGCCAGTAGTGCTGGACTAGCGGGGGGCGCCTACAATGAGCAGTTCTTC. It translates to CASSAGLAGGAYNEQFF. The variable domain in full, with the rest retrieved from reference TRBV19 and TRBJ2-1, is DGGITQSPKYLFRKEGQNVTLSCEQNLNHDAMYWYRQDPGQGLRLIYYSQIVNDFQKGDIAEGYSVSREKKESFPLTVTSAQKNPTAFYLCASSAGLAGGAYNEQFFGPGTRLTVL.

This clonotype was counted between two and nine times. This chain links TRBV10-3 with TRBJ2-3; a possible D gene is TRBD1 (6 bases). V was pared by 10 bases and J by 0 bases, with 14 bases between. This CDR3 has 14 amino acids. Germline loops: CDR1 ENHRY, CDR2 SYGVKD. The CDR3: CASAPGQSTDTQYF. The CDR3, as DNA: TGTGCCAGCGCTCCGGGACAAAGCACAGATACGCAGTATTTT.

V and J are TRBV15 and TRBJ1-1, with D perhaps matching TRBD1 (6 bases). Trimming removed 6 bases from V and 1 base from J, with 9 bases in between. CDR3 length: 13 amino acids. Per germline, CDR1 LNHNV and CDR2 YYDKDF (reference sequence). CDR3 in amino acids: CATSMGQNTEAFF. The CDR3 nucleotides are TGTGCCACCAGTATGGGACAGAACACTGAAGCTTTCTTT.

The chain recombines TRBV19 with TRBJ1-2; 7 bases are shared with TRBD1. CDR1 and CDR2 (germline): LNHDA, SQIVND (reference sequence). This CDR3 contains 13 residues. The J segment lost 3 bases and the V segment lost 7 bases, leaving 5 bases of the junction unmatched. The CDR3 DNA follows: TGTGCCAGTACCCCGGGACAGTACTATGGCTACACCTTC. The encoded protein is CASTPGQYYGYTF.